These 23 T cell receptor beta chains originate from one sample sequenced in a study of blood T cell repertoires in COVID-19. Sequenced by immunoSEQ multiplex PCR; TCRdb stores in-frame clones only, minus some. The repertoire has about 140,000 clones, about 86% of them found once; the top ten carry under 9.5%. Sequenced material: peripheral blood. Every receptor here comes from a human donor in a cohort sampled during active COVID-19.

The rearrangement joins TRBV6-6 to TRBJ2-1; 8 bases are shared with TRBD2. The CDR3 contains 15 residues. V lost 3 bases to trimming and J lost 7 bases; unmatched junction nucleotides: 8. The germline gives CDR1 MNHNY, CDR2 SVGAGI (reference sequence). The CDR3 bases are TGTGCCAGCAGTTATCGGGGGGGCGCACAGAATGAGCAGTTCTTC. Its protein product is CASSYRGGAQNEQFF.

This clone has only a few counts. At the DNA level, this CDR3 is encoded by other sequences in the same sample as well. The chain has TRBV12-3 or TRBV12-4 and TRBJ1-3; D remains unclear. CDR3 length: 12 amino acids. Trimming removed 3 bases from V and 4 bases from J, with 4 bases in between. The CDR3 coding sequence is TGTGCCAGCAGTTTCGCGGGAAACACCATATATTTT. Amino acids: CASSFAGNTIYF.

This sequence joins TRBV10-3 and TRBJ1-4; tentatively, D is TRBD1 (5 bases). Germline V gene sequence: CDR1 ENHRY, CDR2 SYGVKD. Trimming took 10 bases from V and 8 from J, leaving 17 bases between them. The CDR3 totals 13 residues. This chain's CDR3 is CATTRDLLEKLFF. DNA of the CDR3: TGTGCCACGACCCGGGACTTACTCGAAAAACTGTTTTTT.

The rearrangement links TRBV6-5 to TRBJ1-2, with D possibly TRBD1 on 6 matching bases. V dropped 4 bases and J dropped 5 bases, with 11 bases sitting between them. The germline V gene encodes CDR1 MNHEY and CDR2 SVGAGI. The CDR3 has 13 amino acids. In nucleotides, the CDR3 is TGTGCCAGCAGTTTACCGGGACAATATGGCTACACCTTC. It encodes CASSLPGQYGYTF.

The chain is built from TRBV24-1 and TRBJ1-1, with D possibly TRBD1 on 6 matching bases. With 4 bases removed from V and 6 bases from J, the gap between germline ends came to 11 bases. The CDR3 sequence is 13 residues long. Per the germline V gene, CDR1 is KGHDR and CDR2 is SFDVKD. The CDR3 is CATSESGQAEAFF. CDR3 DNA sequence: TGTGCCACCAGTGAATCGGGACAAGCTGAAGCTTTCTTT.

This rearrangement joins TRBV7-2 to TRBJ1-5; D remains unclear. The CDR3 runs 15 residues. Germline V gene lookup returns CDR1 SGHTA and CDR2 FQGNSA. Trimming removed 3 bases at V and 5 bases at J, with 14 bases between. The CDR3 DNA reads TGTGCCAGCAGCTTTGACGGCCGGCTAGATCAGCCCCAGCATTTT. Protein sequence: CASSFDGRLDQPQHF.

This chain joins TRBV27 and TRBJ1-2; 8 bases align to TRBD1. The CDR3 runs to 13 residues. The germline CDR1 and CDR2 sequences are MNHEY and SMNVEV (reference sequence). V lost 2 bases, J lost 8 bases, and 4 bases stayed unmatched. CDR3 coding DNA: TGTGCCAGCAGTTTAGACAGGGGCGGCGGCTACACCTTC. The encoded protein is CASSLDRGGGYTF.

This chain connects TRBV18 to TRBJ2-5, with D possibly matching TRBD1 (6 bases). The germline V gene encodes CDR1 KGHSH and CDR2 LQKENI. The CDR3 sequence is 16 residues long. V was clipped by 2 bases and J by 2 bases, with 15 bases between them. Here the CDR3 DNA reads TGTGCCAGCTCACCAACGACGGGACATTCGCAAGAGACCCAGTACTTC. Translated: CASSPTTGHSQETQYF.

The rearrangement links TRBV5-1 to TRBJ1-4; no clear D gene. V shed 0 bases and J shed 6 bases, with 15 bases lying between them. The CDR3 extends over 16 amino acids. Looked up from germline, CDR1 is SGHRS and CDR2 is YFSETQ. In DNA, the CDR3 is TGCGCCAGCAGCTTGGAATTTTCCCGGGAGGATGAAAAACTGTTTTTT. Amino acid sequence: CASSLEFSREDEKLFF.

The genes are TRBV3-1 (or the pseudogene TRBV3-2) and TRBJ2-3, with a tentative D call TRBD1 (6 bases). The germline V gene has CDR1 LGHDT and CDR2 YNNKEL (reference sequence). Trimming took off 4 bases at V and 2 bases at J, with 13 bases between the two ends. This CDR3 is built from 15 residues. The CDR3: CASSLPGQITDTQYF. In DNA, the CDR3 is TGTGCCAGCAGCCTACCGGGACAAATCACAGATACGCAGTATTTT.

The genes are TRBV5-6 and TRBJ2-1, with 9 nucleotides matching TRBD2. CDR3 length: 17 amino acids. CDR1 and CDR2 (germline): SGHDT, YYEEEE. After removal of 0 bases from V and 4 bases from J, the junction contained 8 bases not matched to a gene. Written as DNA, the CDR3 is TGTGCCAGCAGCTTGGCCAAGCTAGCGGGGACTTACAATGAGCAGTTCTTC. This encodes CASSLAKLAGTYNEQFF.

The chain joins TRBV7-9 to TRBJ1-2; the D is unclear. The CDR3 totals 14 residues. Trimming stripped 2 bases from V and 1 base from J, with 8 bases between. CDR1 is SEHNR and CDR2 is FQNEAQ in the germline V gene (reference sequence). CDR3 bases: TGTGCCAGCAGCTTACTAGGGAGTAACTATGGCTACACCTTC. Residues: CASSLLGSNYGYTF.

The V and J genes are TRBV4-1 and TRBJ1-2; weak D call: TRBD1 (6 bases). Trimming left V 6 bases short and J 3 bases short, with 11 bases between. Looked up from germline, CDR1 is MGHRA and CDR2 is YSYEKL. The CDR3 is 13 residues long. The CDR3 is CASSATGDYGYTF. In nucleotides, the CDR3 is TGCGCCAGCAGTGCGACAGGAGACTATGGCTACACCTTC.

The chain employs TRBV7-3 and TRBJ1-2; perhaps TRBD1 as D (5 bases). Looked up from germline, CDR1 is SGHTA and CDR2 is FQGTGA. V lost 0 bases, J lost 4 bases, and 21 bases lay in between. The CDR3 has 18 residues. The CDR3 region is CASSLTATDAGRGYGYTF. DNA of the CDR3: TGTGCCAGCAGCTTAACGGCCACGGACGCCGGGAGGGGCTATGGCTACACCTTC.

CDR3 sequence (DNA): TGCGCCAGCAGCTTGGCGACGCAGGGGGCTGGCTACACCTTC. It yields the protein CASSLATQGAGYTF. V usage is TRBV5-1 and J usage is TRBJ1-2, with 8 bases aligning to TRBD1. CDR3 size: 14 residues. Per germline, CDR1 SGHRS and CDR2 YFSETQ. Trimming cost V 0 bases and J 7 bases; bases outside gene matches: 5.

The chain carries TRBV11-2 and TRBJ2-3; D gene uncertain. Trimming cost V 1 base and J 2 bases, with 10 bases left between them. This CDR3 contains 15 residues. Germline CDR1 SGHAT, CDR2 FQNNGV. CDR3 in DNA: TGTGCCAGCAGCTTAGTGGGCAGTTACACAGATACGCAGTATTTT. Its protein is CASSLVGSYTDTQYF.

V gene TRBV11-2 combines with J gene TRBJ1-5; no clear D. The CDR3 loop spans 14 amino acids. Between the trimmed V and J ends, which lost 2 bases and 0 bases, there was a span of 5 bases. The germline V gene encodes CDR1 SGHAT and CDR2 FQNNGV. The CDR3 nucleotides are TGTGCCAGCAGCTTATCCCATAGCAATCAGCCCCAGCATTTT. This encodes CASSLSHSNQPQHF.

V and J are TRBV6-5 and TRBJ1-5; 9 positions agree with TRBD1. CDR1 is MNHEY, CDR2 SVGAGI, per germline. The J segment lost 3 bases and the V segment lost 5 bases, leaving 5 bases of the junction unmatched. The CDR3 is 15 amino acids. CDR3 nucleotides: TGTGCCAGCAGTACTGGGACAGGGTTCAATCAGCCCCAGCATTTT. Amino acid sequence: CASSTGTGFNQPQHF.

V usage is TRBV15 and J usage is TRBJ1-4; perhaps TRBD1 as D (6 bases). The length of the CDR3 is 13 residues. V lost 4 bases, J lost 17 bases, and 20 bases lay in between. From germline, CDR1 is LNHNV and CDR2 YYDKDF (reference sequence). CDR3 sequence: CATSTFLGARCFF. The CDR3 DNA reads as TGTGCCACCAGCACCTTTCTGGGGGCTAGGTGTTTTTTT.

The rearrangement uses TRBV5-1 and TRBJ1-4; D ambiguous. The CDR3 has 15 amino acids. CDR1 and CDR2 from the germline V gene are SGHRS and YFSETQ. V was clipped by 2 bases and J by 8 bases, with 16 bases between them. The CDR3 bases are TGCGCCAGCAGCTTCAGCGGACGGGCCGGGGAAAAACTGTTTTTT. Protein sequence: CASSFSGRAGEKLFF.

This rearrangement joins TRBV4-1 to TRBJ1-4; 9 nucleotides match TRBD1. The CDR3 contains 14 residues. V shed 1 base and J 8 bases; nucleotides not matched to a gene: 2. Germline V lookup: CDR1 MGHRA, CDR2 YSYEKL. The CDR3 DNA reads TGCGCCAGCAGCCAAGGGACAGGGGAAGAAAAACTGTTTTTT. Protein: CASSQGTGEEKLFF.

The V and J genes are TRBV13 and TRBJ2-1; tentative D call: TRBD1 (7 bases). With 5 bases removed from V and 7 bases from J, the gap between germline ends came to 9 bases. Germline CDR1 reads PRHDT; CDR2 reads FYEKMQ (reference sequence). The CDR3 is 12 residues long. The CDR3 DNA reads TGTGCCAGCAGCCCAGGGGGGAATGAGCAGTTCTTC. It codes for CASSPGGNEQFF. The complete variable domain, with remaining parts taken from reference TRBV13 and TRBJ2-1, reads AAGVIQSPRHLIKEKRETATLKCYPIPRHDTVYWYQQGPGQDPQFLISFYEKMQSDKGSIPDRFSAQQFSDYHSELNMSSLELGDSALYFCASSPGGNEQFFGPGTRLTVL.

This clone occurred a few times. The genes are TRBV10-2 and TRBJ2-7; TRBD2 agrees at 9 bases. The V and J ends lost 2 bases and 1 base, in that order; junction bases with no gene match: 9. The CDR3 is 17 amino acids. Germline CDR1 and CDR2: WSHSY and SAAADI. Here the CDR3 reads CASSEAWREGISYEQYF. The CDR3 coding sequence is TGCGCCAGCAGTGAGGCCTGGCGGGAGGGGATTTCCTACGAGCAGTACTTC.